Following are 12 T cell receptor beta chains from one sample sequenced in a study of T cell responses to AZD1222 COVID-19 vaccine. Produced via immunoSEQ multiplex PCR; TCRdb's table is partial and in-frame only. The data hold 130,000 or so clones, with 90% to 95% observed a single time. The starting material was peripheral blood, obtained on day 0 of AZD1222 vaccination. The source of these receptors is an adult in good health.

The rearrangement joins TRBV28 to TRBJ2-7; D gene unclear. This CDR3 comprises 13 residues. V gave up 6 bases and J gave up 3 bases, with 12 bases separating them. Germline CDR1 reads MDHEN; CDR2 reads SYDVKM. The CDR3 region has the DNA TGTGCCAGCAGCCGGACGGCACTCTACGAGCAGTACTTC. This gives the protein CASSRTALYEQYF.

The V call is TRBV28, the J call TRBJ1-2; D gene uncertain. CDR3 size: 14 residues. Germline V gene data show CDR1 as MDHEN and CDR2 as SYDVKM. Trimming took 1 base from V and 0 from J, leaving 6 bases between them. In nucleotides, the CDR3 is TGTGCCAGCAGTTTATCGTTCGCTAACTATGGCTACACCTTC. Amino acids: CASSLSFANYGYTF.

V gene TRBV11-2 combines with J gene TRBJ2-1, with D possibly being TRBD2 (6 bases). The CDR3 runs 16 residues. Germline CDR1 is SGHAT and CDR2 is FQNNGV. V was cut by 5 bases and J by 0 bases, with 14 bases left in between. The CDR3 DNA sequence: TGTGCCAGCAGCACCCCGGGACTTCTCTCCTACAATGAGCAGTTCTTC. It yields the protein CASSTPGLLSYNEQFF.

The chain has TRBV10-3 and TRBJ2-7; 13 nucleotides match TRBD2. The J segment lost 3 bases and the V segment lost 2 bases, leaving 7 bases of the junction unmatched. The CDR3 length is 17 residues. Germline V gives CDR1 ENHRY, CDR2 SYGVKD. This chain's CDR3 is CAISEGGTSGNFYEQYF. The DNA of the CDR3 is TGTGCCATCAGTGAGGGTGGGACTAGCGGGAACTTCTACGAGCAGTACTTC.

This clone was found once. The gene calls are TRBV7-2 and TRBJ2-7, with D tentatively TRBD2 (7 bases). This CDR3 comprises 16 residues. Looked up from germline, CDR1 is SGHTA and CDR2 is FQGNSA. With 3 bases removed from V and 2 bases from J, the gap between germline ends came to 17 bases. The CDR3 DNA sequence: TGTGCCAGCAGCTTGGGGGGGGGCTTCCCCCCCTACGAGCAGTACTTC. Its translation: CASSLGGGFPPYEQYF.

For the CDR3, the DNA is TGTGCCAGTAGTATCCTCCGGAACACTGAAGCTTTCTTT. Its translation is CASSILRNTEAFF. The rearrangement joins TRBV19 to TRBJ1-1; no clear D gene. The V gene's germline CDR1 is LNHDA and CDR2 SQIVND (reference sequence). The CDR3 runs 13 residues. V lost 3 bases to trimming and J lost 1 base, with 6 bases between them.

V gene TRBV6-5 combines with J gene TRBJ1-5; the D gene is possibly TRBD1 (5 bases). Per germline, CDR1 MNHEY and CDR2 SVGAGI. With 6 bases removed from V and 5 bases from J, the gap between germline ends came to 17 bases. CDR3 length: 15 amino acids. The CDR3 DNA sequence: TGTGCCAGCAGGTTGCTGGGGGAGAGTGATCAGCCCCAGCATTTT. Amino acids: CASRLLGESDQPQHF.

This sequence joins TRBV18 and TRBJ2-1; 8 nucleotides agree with TRBD1. The V gene end was trimmed by 6 bases and the J gene end by 6 bases; junction bases not matched to a gene: 10. The CDR3 is made up of 15 amino acids. Germline loops: CDR1 KGHSH, CDR2 LQKENI. CDR3 coding DNA: TGTGCCAGCTCCCCTGGGACAGGAGCTAGCAATGAGCAGTTCTTC. Residues: CASSPGTGASNEQFF.

This chain uses TRBV7-2 with TRBJ1-5; D is ambiguous. V was cut by 4 bases and J by 11 bases, with 15 bases left in between. The CDR3 loop spans 13 amino acids. Germline V gene sequence: CDR1 SGHTA, CDR2 FQGNSA. CDR3 sequence: CASSSYDGSSQHF. The CDR3 DNA reads as TGTGCCAGCAGCTCTTACGACGGATCCTCCCAGCATTTT.

This chain connects TRBV28 to TRBJ2-5; D may correspond to TRBD1 or TRBD2 (5 bases each). The length of the CDR3 is 17 residues. The germline CDR1 and CDR2 sequences are MDHEN and SYDVKM. V was clipped by 8 bases and J by 2 bases, with 24 bases between them. This chain's CDR3 is CASSRTLLRGRQETQYF. The CDR3 DNA follows: TGTGCCAGCTCTCGGACCCTTCTCCGGGGCCGACAAGAGACCCAGTACTTC.

The chain has TRBV21-1 and TRBJ2-7; the table calls TRBD1, which could not be checked here. TRBV21-1 is flagged as a pseudogene. The CDR3 is 20 amino acids. The CDR3 DNA reads TGTGCCAGCAGCAAAGAGGGACAGGATGCAGGAGCGGGAAAATCCTACGAGCAGTACTTC. Its protein is CASSKEGQDAGAGKSYEQYF.

The CDR3 reads CASSHPLATPNTEAFF. CDR3 DNA: TGCGCCAGCAGCCACCCCTTAGCGACACCGAACACTGAAGCTTTCTTT. This chain connects TRBV4-1 to TRBJ1-1; no clear D. The CDR3 sequence is 16 residues long. V was cut by 3 bases and J by 1 base, with 15 bases left in between. Looked up from germline, CDR1 is MGHRA and CDR2 is YSYEKL.